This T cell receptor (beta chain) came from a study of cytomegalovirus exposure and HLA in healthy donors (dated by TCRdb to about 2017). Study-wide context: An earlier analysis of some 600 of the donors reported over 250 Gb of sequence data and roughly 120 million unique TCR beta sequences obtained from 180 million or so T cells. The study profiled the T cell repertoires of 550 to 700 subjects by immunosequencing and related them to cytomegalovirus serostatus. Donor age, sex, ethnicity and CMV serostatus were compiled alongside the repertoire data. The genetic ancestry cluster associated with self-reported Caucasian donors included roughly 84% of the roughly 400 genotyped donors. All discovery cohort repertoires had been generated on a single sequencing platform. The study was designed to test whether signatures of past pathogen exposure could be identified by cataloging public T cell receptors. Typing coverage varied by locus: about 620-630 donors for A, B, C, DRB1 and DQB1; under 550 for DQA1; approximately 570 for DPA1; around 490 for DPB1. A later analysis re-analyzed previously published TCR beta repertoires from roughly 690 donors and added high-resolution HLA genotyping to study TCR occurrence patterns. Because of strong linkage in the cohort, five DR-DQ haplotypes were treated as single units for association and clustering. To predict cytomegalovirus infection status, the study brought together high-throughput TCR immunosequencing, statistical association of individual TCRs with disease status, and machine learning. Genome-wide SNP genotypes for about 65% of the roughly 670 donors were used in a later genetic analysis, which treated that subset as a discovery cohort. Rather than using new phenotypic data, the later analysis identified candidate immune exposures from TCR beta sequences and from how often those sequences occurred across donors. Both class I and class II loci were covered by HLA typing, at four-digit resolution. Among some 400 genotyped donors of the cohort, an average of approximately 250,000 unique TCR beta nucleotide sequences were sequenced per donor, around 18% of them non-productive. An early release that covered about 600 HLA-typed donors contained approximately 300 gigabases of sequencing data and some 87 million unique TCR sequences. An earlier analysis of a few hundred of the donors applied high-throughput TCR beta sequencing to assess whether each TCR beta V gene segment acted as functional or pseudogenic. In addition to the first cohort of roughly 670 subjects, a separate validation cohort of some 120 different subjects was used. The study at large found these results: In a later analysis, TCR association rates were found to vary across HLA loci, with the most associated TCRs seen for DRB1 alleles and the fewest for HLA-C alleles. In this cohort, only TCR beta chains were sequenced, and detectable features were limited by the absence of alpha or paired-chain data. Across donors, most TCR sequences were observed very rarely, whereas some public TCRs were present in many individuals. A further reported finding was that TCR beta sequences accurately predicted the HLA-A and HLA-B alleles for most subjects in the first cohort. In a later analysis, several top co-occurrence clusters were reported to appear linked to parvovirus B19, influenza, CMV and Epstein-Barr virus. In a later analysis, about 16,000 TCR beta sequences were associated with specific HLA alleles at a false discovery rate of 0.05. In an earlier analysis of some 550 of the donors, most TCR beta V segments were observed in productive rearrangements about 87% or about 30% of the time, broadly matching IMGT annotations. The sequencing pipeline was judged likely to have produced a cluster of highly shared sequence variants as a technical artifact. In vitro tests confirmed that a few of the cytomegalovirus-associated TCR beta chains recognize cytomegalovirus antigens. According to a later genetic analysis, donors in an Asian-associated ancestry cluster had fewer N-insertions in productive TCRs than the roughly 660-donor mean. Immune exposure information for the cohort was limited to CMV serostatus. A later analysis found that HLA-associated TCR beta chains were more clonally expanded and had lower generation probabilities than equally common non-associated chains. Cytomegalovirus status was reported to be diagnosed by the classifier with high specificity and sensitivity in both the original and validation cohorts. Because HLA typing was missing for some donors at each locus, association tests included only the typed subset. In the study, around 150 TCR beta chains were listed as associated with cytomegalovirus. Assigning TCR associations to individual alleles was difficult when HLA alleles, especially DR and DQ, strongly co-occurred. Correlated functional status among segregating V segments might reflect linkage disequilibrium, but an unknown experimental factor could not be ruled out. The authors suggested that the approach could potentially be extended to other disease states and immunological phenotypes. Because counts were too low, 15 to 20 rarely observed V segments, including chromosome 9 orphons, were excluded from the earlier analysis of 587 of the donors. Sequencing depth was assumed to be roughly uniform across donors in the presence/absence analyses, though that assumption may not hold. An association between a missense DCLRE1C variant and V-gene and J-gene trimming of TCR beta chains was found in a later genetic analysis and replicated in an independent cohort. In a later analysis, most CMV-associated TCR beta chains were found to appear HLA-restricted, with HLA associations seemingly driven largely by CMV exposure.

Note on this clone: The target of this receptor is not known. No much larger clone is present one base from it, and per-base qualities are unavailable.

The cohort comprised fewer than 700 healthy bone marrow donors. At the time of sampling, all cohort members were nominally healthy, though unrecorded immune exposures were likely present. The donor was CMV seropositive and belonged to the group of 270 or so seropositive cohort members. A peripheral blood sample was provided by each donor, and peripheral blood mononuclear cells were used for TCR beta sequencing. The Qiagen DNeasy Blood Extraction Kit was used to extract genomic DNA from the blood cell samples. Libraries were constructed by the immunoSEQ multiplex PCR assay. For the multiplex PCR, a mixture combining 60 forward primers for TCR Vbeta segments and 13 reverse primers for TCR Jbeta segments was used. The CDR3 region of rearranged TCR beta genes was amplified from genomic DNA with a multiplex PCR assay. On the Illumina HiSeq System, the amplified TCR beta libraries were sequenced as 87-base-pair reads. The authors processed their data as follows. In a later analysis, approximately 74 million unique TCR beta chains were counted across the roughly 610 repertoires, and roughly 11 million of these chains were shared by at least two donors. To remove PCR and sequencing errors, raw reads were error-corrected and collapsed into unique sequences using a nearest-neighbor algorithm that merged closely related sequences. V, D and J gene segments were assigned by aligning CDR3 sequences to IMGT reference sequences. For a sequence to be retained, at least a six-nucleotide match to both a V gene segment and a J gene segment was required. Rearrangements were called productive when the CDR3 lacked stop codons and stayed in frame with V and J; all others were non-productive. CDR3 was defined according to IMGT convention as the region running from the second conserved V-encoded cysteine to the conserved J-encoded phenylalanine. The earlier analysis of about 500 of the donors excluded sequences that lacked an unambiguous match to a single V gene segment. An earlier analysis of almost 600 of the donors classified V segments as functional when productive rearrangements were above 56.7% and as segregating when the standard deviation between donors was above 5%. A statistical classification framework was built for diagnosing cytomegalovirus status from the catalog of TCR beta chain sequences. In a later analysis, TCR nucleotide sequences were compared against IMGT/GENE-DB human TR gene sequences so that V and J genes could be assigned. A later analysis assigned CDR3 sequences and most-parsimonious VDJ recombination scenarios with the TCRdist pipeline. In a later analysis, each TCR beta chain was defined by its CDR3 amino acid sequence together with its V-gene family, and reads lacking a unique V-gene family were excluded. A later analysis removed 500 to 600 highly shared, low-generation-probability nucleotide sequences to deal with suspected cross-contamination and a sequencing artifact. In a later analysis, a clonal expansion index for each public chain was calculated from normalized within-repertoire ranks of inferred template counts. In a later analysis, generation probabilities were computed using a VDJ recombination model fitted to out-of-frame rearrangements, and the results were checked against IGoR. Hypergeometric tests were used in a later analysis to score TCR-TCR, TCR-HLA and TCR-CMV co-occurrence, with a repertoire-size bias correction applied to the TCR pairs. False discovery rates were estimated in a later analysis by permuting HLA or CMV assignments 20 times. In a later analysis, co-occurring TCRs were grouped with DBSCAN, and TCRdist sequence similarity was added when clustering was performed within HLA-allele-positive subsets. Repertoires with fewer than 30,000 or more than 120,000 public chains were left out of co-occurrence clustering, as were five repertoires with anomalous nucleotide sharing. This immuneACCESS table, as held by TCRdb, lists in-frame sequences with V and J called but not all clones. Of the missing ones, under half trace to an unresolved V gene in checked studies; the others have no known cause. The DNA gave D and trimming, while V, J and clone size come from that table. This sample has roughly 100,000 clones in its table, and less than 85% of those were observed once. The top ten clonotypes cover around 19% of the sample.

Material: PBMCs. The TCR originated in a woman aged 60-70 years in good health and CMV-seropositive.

At the DNA level, the sequence is TGCGCCAGCAGCTGGGGGGATGGAGAGACCCAGTACTTC. It is translated as CASSWGDGETQYF. The chain couples TRBV5-1 to TRBJ2-5; TRBD2 might be the D gene, on 6 matching bases. V and J lose 3 bases and 4 bases, and a span of 10 bases separates them. The CDR3 measures 13 amino acids from cysteine to phenylalanine. Kept here is only the CDR3 DNA, which spans 39 bases and is read in frame from base 1. Per the germline V gene, SGHRS is the CDR1 and YFSETQ is the CDR2.